The 8 T cell receptor beta chains below were found in one sample sequenced in a study of post-analysis software for immune sequencing data. Points from the study as a whole: There were five or six TRBV segments more frequent in patients than controls, and TRBV5-6, TRBV5-1 and TRBV20-1 were among them.

Unique-molecular-identifier-tagged TCR beta cDNA libraries were used. TCRdb independently ran MiXCR on the PCR reads; one entry per CDR3 protein. Of some 500,000 distinct CDR3 sequences in the sample, around 40% were seen once. The antigens these receptors bind are not known. Sequenced: blood. The receptor set was obtained from a girl aged 5-17 years with multiple sclerosis.

This chain uses TRBV28 with TRBJ2-3; a possible D gene is TRBD2 (7 bases). Trimming removed 1 base at V and 4 bases at J, with 21 bases between. CDR3 length equals 18 residues. Germline CDR1 and CDR2: MDHEN and SYDVKM. The CDR3 sequence is CASSLSPGAGAFSDTQYF. CDR3 bases: TGTGCCAGCAGTTTATCCCCAGGGGCGGGAGCTTTCTCAGATACGCAGTATTTT.

The V gene is TRBV20-1, the J gene TRBJ2-5; 7 bases fit TRBD1. The V gene's germline CDR1 is DFQATT and CDR2 SNEGSKA (reference sequence). The CDR3 covers 12 residues. The trim removed 6 bases at V and 5 bases at J, leaving 6 bases unmatched. CDR3 coding DNA: TGCAGTGCCACAGACAGGGAGGAGACCCAGTACTTC. Its translation: CSATDREETQYF.

The chain is built from TRBV20-1 and TRBJ2-7; D is uncertain. CDR1 DFQATT and CDR2 SNEGSKA come from the germline V gene (reference sequence). V lost 2 bases to trimming and J lost 0 bases, with 8 bases between them. This CDR3 has 13 amino acids. The CDR3 spells CSARQVRSYEQYF. Here the CDR3 DNA reads TGCAGTGCTAGACAGGTCCGCTCCTACGAGCAGTACTTC.

The chain is built from TRBV7-2 and TRBJ2-7; D not certain. Trimming stripped 5 bases from V and 4 bases from J, with 18 bases between. There are 15 residues in the CDR3. Germline CDR1 and CDR2: SGHTA and FQGNSA. DNA for the CDR3: TGTGCCAGCAGCCCCACTGGCGGCGGCTGGTACGAGCAGTACTTC. Its translation is CASSPTGGGWYEQYF.

This clonotype was counted between two and nine times. The chain uses TRBV28 and TRBJ2-5, with a weak D call TRBD2 (6 bases). V was cut by 1 base and J by 5 bases, with 17 bases left in between. The CDR3 contains 16 residues. The V gene's germline CDR1 is MDHEN and CDR2 SYDVKM. CDR3 sequence (DNA): TGTGCCAGCAGTTTATTTCGTACTAGCATACTGGAGACCCAGTACTTC. The encoded protein is CASSLFRTSILETQYF.

This sequence joins TRBV28 and TRBJ2-5; 10 bases agree with TRBD2. The DNA end is a closer match to TRBJ2-7, so the J assignment may be wrong. Per germline, CDR1 MDHEN and CDR2 SYDVKM. This CDR3 has 14 amino acids. The CDR3 DNA follows: TGTGCCAGCAGTTCCCCTAGCGGGAGAGGCGAGCAGTACTTC. Amino acids: CASSSPSGRGEQYF.

V usage is TRBV12-3 or TRBV12-4 and J usage is TRBJ2-3; D is perhaps TRBD1 (5 bases). The V gene lost 6 bases and the J gene lost 0 bases, with 10 bases spanning the gap. The CDR3 loop spans 14 amino acids. CDR3 bases: TGTGCCAGCAGGGCAACAGGTAGCACAGATACGCAGTATTTT. Translation gives CASRATGSTDTQYF.

V usage is TRBV6-2 or TRBV6-3 and J usage is TRBJ2-5, with 7 bases lining up with TRBD2. V lost 7 bases and J lost 11; bases outside the gene matches: 19. This CDR3 is built from 15 residues. Looked up from germline, CDR1 is MNHEY and CDR2 is SVGEGT. The CDR3 loop is CASTPARRESNKQYF. For the CDR3, the DNA is TGTGCCAGCACCCCCGCCCGGCGGGAGTCAAATAAGCAGTACTTC.